One and the same sample provided the 20 T cell receptor beta chains below, sequenced in a study of neurological immune-mediated disorders. TCRdb independently ran MiXCR on the 5' RACE reads; one entry per CDR3 protein. Of under 85,000 distinct CDR3 sequences listed, roughly an eighth are singletons. Sequenced input: PBMCs. These receptors originate from a woman aged 50 to 65 in good health.

This clonotype was counted many times. This chain links TRBV2 with TRBJ2-7; D possibly corresponds to TRBD1 (5 bases). V lost 7 bases to trimming and J lost 0 bases, with 7 bases between them. The length of the CDR3 is 12 residues. Germline lookup yields CDR1 SNHLY and CDR2 FYNNEI. CDR3 loop: CASKTASYEQYF. In DNA form, the CDR3 reads TGTGCCAGCAAGACAGCCTCCTACGAGCAGTACTTC.

This clonotype was detected many times. The chain has TRBV6-5 and TRBJ1-2, with D perhaps TRBD1 (6 bases). CDR3 length equals 13 residues. V lost 6 bases, J lost 4 bases, and 12 bases lay in between. Germline CDR1 and CDR2: MNHEY and SVGAGI. The CDR3 coding sequence is TGTGCCAGCAGCGAACAGGGTGGCTATGGCTACACCTTC. Residues: CASSEQGGYGYTF.

This clonotype was found a few times. The V call is TRBV2, the J call TRBJ1-2; tentative D call: TRBD1 (5 bases). The ends were cut back, 0 bases at V and 7 bases at J, with 9 bases in the middle. The CDR3 loop spans 13 amino acids. In germline, CDR1 is SNHLY, CDR2 FYNNEI. The CDR3 region has the DNA TGTGCCAGCAGTGAAGCAAGGGGTTTTGGCTACACCTTC. It specifies CASSEARGFGYTF.

This clonotype was seen at least ten times. Germline is not matched at one junction end, which may reflect a read error. The rearrangement links TRBV15 to TRBJ1-2; D uncertain. Germline CDR1 LNHNV, CDR2 YYDKDF (reference sequence). The CDR3 spans 12 residues. The CDR3 nucleotides read TGTGCCACCAGCGCCCGGACGTCCGGCACGTCTTTC. This encodes CATSARTSGTSF.

This clonotype was observed a handful of times. J is TRBJ1-1 and V is TRBV12-3 or TRBV12-4; D is unclear. The ends were cut back, 3 bases at V and 4 bases at J, with 15 bases in the middle. CDR3 length equals 15 residues. The CDR3 region has the DNA TGTGCCAGCAGTTTCGGACGGAATTCGGGCACTGAAGCTTTCTTT. Translation gives CASSFGRNSGTEAFF.

This clonotype was recorded a few times. The CDR3 coding sequence is TGTGCCAGCAGTGACAGCCCGAACACTGAAGCTTTCTTT. It is translated as CASSDSPNTEAFF. The gene calls are TRBV25-1 and TRBJ1-1; D remains unclear. CDR3 length: 13 residues. Trimming shortened V by 3 bases and J by 1 base, and 6 bases separated the two germline ends. Germline CDR1 reads MGHDK; CDR2 reads SYGVNS.

This clonotype was detected a few times. A much larger clone lies a single base off, so this may be a read error. The rearrangement links TRBV28 to TRBJ1-5; tentative D call: TRBD1 (6 bases). The ends were cut back, 7 bases at V and 6 bases at J, with 13 bases in the middle. The germline CDR1 and CDR2 sequences are MDHEN and SYDVKM. The CDR3 loop spans 13 amino acids. Here the CDR3 reads CASIPGDGQPQHF. The CDR3 bases are TGTGCCAGCATACCAGGGGACGGTCAGCCCCAGCATTTT.

The gene calls are TRBV9 and TRBJ1-4; tentatively, D is TRBD1 (5 bases). Trimming took off 1 base at V and 7 bases at J, with 11 bases between the two ends. The CDR3 extends over 14 amino acids. The germline gives CDR1 SGDLS, CDR2 YYNGEE. In DNA, the CDR3 is TGTGCCAGCAGCGTACAGGGTTATGGTGAAAAACTGTTTTTT. Protein product: CASSVQGYGEKLFF.

This clonotype was recorded many times. The rearrangement links TRBV7-9 to TRBJ2-7; perhaps TRBD1 as D (5 bases). CDR1 SEHNR and CDR2 FQNEAQ come from the germline V gene (reference sequence). There are 13 residues in the CDR3. V was cut by 1 base and J by 10 bases, with 14 bases left in between. This CDR3 reads CASSLEVGQGQYF. The CDR3 bases are TGTGCCAGCAGCTTAGAGGTCGGGCAGGGACAGTACTTC.

This clonotype was seen many times. The rearrangement uses TRBV28 and TRBJ2-7, with D maybe TRBD1 (6 bases). Germline V CDR1 and CDR2: MDHEN, SYDVKM. The V end lost 2 bases, the J end lost 4 bases, and 12 bases lay between the germline ends. The CDR3 runs 14 residues. The CDR3 DNA reads as TGTGCCAGCAGTTTACAGGGGATATATTACGAGCAGTACTTC. It codes for CASSLQGIYYEQYF. Based on the CDR3 plus reference TRBV28 and TRBJ2-7, the full variable domain is DVKVTQSSRYLVKRTGEKVFLECVQDMDHENMFWYRQDPGLGLRLIYFSYDVKMKEKGDIPEGYSVSREKKERFSLILESASTNQTSMYLCASSLQGIYYEQYFGPGTRLTVT.

This clonotype has at least ten counts. This rearrangement joins TRBV24-1 to TRBJ1-1; no definite D call. Trimming pared 12 bases from V and 5 bases from J, leaving 12 bases between. CDR1 and CDR2 from the germline V gene are KGHDR and SFDVKD. This CDR3 is built from 11 residues. The CDR3 nucleotides are TGTGCCGTACGGGGTCGGACTGAAGCTTTCTTT. Encoded protein: CAVRGRTEAFF.

In this sample, this clonotype turned up many times. The chain is built from TRBV20-1 and TRBJ1-1, with 7 nucleotides matching TRBD1. Germline loops: CDR1 DFQATT, CDR2 SNEGSKA (reference sequence). This CDR3 has 13 residues. V lost 6 bases to trimming and J lost 12 bases; unmatched junction nucleotides: 16. The CDR3: CSASVAGGPVTFF. The CDR3 bases are TGCAGTGCCTCGGTGGCAGGGGGGCCGGTGACTTTCTTT.

The chain couples TRBV12-3 or TRBV12-4 to TRBJ2-1; TRBD1 agrees at 9 bases. This CDR3 is 16 amino acids long. V was pared by 3 bases and J by 7 bases, with 10 bases of the junction left unmatched. CDR3 amino acids: CASSFKTTGGINEQFF. In DNA, the CDR3 is TGTGCCAGCAGTTTTAAAACGACAGGGGGAATAAATGAGCAGTTCTTC.

This clonotype was observed at least ten times. The chain couples TRBV20-1 to TRBJ2-1; TRBD2 is a possible D gene (5 bases). The length of the CDR3 is 14 residues. Germline CDR1 reads DFQATT; CDR2 reads SNEGSKA (reference sequence). V was clipped by 3 bases and J by 2 bases, with 11 bases between them. This CDR3 is CSASSGSTYNEQFF. In nucleotides, the CDR3 is TGCAGTGCTAGCTCGGGGTCGACCTACAATGAGCAGTTCTTC.

As regards this clonotype: A much larger clone is a single base away; this may be a read error. The chain couples TRBV20-1 to TRBJ1-5; D uncertain. The germline V gene encodes CDR1 DFQATT and CDR2 SNEGSKA (reference sequence). The length of the CDR3 is 12 residues. Here the CDR3 DNA reads TGCAGTGCCACACCAGGTGGGCAGCCCCATCATTTT. Its translation: CSATPGGQPHHF.

Details on this clonotype: A much more abundant neighbour one base away suggests this may be a read error. This sequence joins TRBV5-1 and TRBJ2-6; D is perhaps TRBD1 (6 bases). The germline gives CDR1 SGHRS, CDR2 YFSETQ. V lost 3 bases, J lost 3 bases, and 13 bases lay in between. The CDR3 has 16 amino acids. The CDR3 nucleotides are TGCGCCAGCAGCTCGCAGGGGTGGTATGGGGCCAACGTCCTGACTTTC. This gives the protein CASSSQGWYGANVLTF.

V usage is TRBV27 and J usage is TRBJ2-6, with 11 bases that match TRBD1. The CDR3 spans 18 residues. Per germline, CDR1 MNHEY and CDR2 SMNVEV (reference sequence). V gave up 5 bases and J gave up 0 bases; unmatched junction bases: 6. The CDR3 nucleotides read TGTGCCAGCAGTGGACAGGGGGCGGGCCTCTCTGGGGCCAACGTCCTGACTTTC. Translation: CASSGQGAGLSGANVLTF.

This chain uses TRBV29-1 with TRBJ1-1; D is unresolved. Trimming cost V 6 bases and J 1 base, with 18 bases left between them. The CDR3 is 15 residues long. Per germline, CDR1 SQVTM and CDR2 ANQGSEA. CDR3 loop: CSVPNARTQNTEAFF. DNA for the CDR3: TGCAGCGTCCCGAACGCCCGGACGCAGAACACTGAAGCTTTCTTT.

The table lists this clonotype with many counts. This rearrangement joins TRBV3-1 to TRBJ1-1; D is undetermined. This CDR3 is built from 14 residues. The germline CDR1 and CDR2 sequences are LGHDT and YNNKEL (reference sequence). V was shortened by 1 base and J by 1 base, with 7 bases between the two germline ends. CDR3 amino acids: CASSQGATNTEAFF. DNA of the CDR3: TGTGCCAGCAGCCAAGGGGCCACGAACACTGAAGCTTTCTTT. The full variable domain, its missing parts supplied by reference TRBV3-1 and TRBJ1-1, is DTAVSQTPKYLVTQMGNDKSIKCEQNLGHDTMYWYKQDSKKFLKIMFSYNNKELIINETVPNRFSPKSPDKAHLNLHINSLELGDSAVYFCASSQGATNTEAFFGQGTRLTVV.

This clonotype was picked up many times. The chain combines TRBV7-8 with TRBJ1-6, with 12 bases identical to TRBD1. The V gene end was trimmed by 2 bases and the J gene end by 6 bases; junction bases not matched to a gene: 11. The CDR3 is made up of 19 amino acids. CDR1 SGHVS and CDR2 FQNEAQ come from the germline V gene. The CDR3 DNA sequence: TGTGCCAGCAGCTTACCCGGGACAGGGGGCGGGAGTCGTAATTCACCCCTCCACTTT. This sequence encodes CASSLPGTGGGSRNSPLHF.